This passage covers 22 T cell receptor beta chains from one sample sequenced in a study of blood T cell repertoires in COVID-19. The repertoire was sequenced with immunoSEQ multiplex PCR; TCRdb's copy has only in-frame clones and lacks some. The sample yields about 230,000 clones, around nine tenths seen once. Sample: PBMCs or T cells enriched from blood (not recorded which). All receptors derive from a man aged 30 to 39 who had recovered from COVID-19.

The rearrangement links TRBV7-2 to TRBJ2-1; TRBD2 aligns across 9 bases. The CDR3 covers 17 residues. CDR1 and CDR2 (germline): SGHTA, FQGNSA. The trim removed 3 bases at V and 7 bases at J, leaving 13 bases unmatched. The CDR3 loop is CASSFQGVAGAHNEQFF. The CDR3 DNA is TGTGCCAGCAGCTTCCAGGGGGTAGCGGGAGCTCATAATGAGCAGTTCTTC.

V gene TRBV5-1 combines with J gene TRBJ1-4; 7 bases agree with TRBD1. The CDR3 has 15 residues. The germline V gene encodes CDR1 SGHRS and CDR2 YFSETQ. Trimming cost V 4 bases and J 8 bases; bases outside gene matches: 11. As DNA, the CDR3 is TGCGCCAGCAGCGGAACAGGGGCAGTGGTAGAAAAACTGTTTTTT. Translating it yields CASSGTGAVVEKLFF. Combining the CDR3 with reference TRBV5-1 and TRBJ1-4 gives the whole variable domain KAGVTQTPRYLIKTRGQQVTLSCSPISGHRSVSWYQQTPGQGLQFLFEYFSETQRNKGNFPGRFSGRQFSNSRSEMNVSTLELGDSALYLCASSGTGAVVEKLFFGSGTQLSVL.

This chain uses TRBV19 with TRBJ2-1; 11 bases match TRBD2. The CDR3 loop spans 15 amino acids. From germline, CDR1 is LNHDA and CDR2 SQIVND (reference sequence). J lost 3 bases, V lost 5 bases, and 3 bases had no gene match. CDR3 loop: CASSDLAGGYNEQFF. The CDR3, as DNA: TGTGCCAGTAGTGATCTAGCGGGGGGCTACAATGAGCAGTTCTTC.

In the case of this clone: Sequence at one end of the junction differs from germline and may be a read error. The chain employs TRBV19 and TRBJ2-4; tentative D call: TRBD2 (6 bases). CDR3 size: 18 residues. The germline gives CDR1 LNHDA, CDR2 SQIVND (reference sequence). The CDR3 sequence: CASTQVGLAYVSKNIQYF. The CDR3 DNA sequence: TGTGCCAGTACCCAAGTGGGGCTAGCGTATGTGTCCAAAAACATTCAGTATTTC.

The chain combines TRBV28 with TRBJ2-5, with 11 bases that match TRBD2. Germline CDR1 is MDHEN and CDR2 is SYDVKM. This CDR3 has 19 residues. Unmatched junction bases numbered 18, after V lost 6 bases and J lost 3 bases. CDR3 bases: TGTGCCAGCAGATCTGATACGACTAGCGGGGAGGATATGGAAGAGACCCAGTACTTC. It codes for CASRSDTTSGEDMEETQYF.

For the CDR3, the DNA is TGCGCCAGCAGCTTGGATTCGGCGGGGGCTAAAGCTTTCTTT. It is translated as CASSLDSAGAKAFF. This chain joins TRBV5-1 and TRBJ1-1; tentative D call: TRBD1 (6 bases). The CDR3 covers 14 residues. Deletions cut 0 bases from V and 9 bases from J, with 15 bases between. CDR1 is SGHRS and CDR2 is YFSETQ in the germline V gene.

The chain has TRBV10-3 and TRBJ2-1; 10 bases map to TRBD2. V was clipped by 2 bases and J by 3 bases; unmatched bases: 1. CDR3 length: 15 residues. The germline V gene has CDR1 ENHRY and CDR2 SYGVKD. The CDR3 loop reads CAISEPSGSYNEQFF. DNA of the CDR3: TGTGCCATCAGTGAGCCTAGCGGGAGCTACAATGAGCAGTTCTTC.

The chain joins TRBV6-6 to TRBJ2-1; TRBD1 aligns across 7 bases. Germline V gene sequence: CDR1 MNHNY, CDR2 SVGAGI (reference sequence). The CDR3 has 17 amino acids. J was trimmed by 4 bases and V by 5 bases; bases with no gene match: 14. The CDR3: CASSRRPDRVLYNEQFF. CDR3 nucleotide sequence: TGTGCCAGCAGTCGCAGACCCGACAGGGTTCTATACAATGAGCAGTTCTTC.

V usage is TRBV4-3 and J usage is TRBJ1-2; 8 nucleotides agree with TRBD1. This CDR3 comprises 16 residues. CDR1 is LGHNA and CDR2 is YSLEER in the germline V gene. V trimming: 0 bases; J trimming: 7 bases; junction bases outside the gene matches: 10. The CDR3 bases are TGCGCCAGCAGCCAAGATGGTTCAGGGGGCGCTTTTGGCTACACCTTC. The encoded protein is CASSQDGSGGAFGYTF.

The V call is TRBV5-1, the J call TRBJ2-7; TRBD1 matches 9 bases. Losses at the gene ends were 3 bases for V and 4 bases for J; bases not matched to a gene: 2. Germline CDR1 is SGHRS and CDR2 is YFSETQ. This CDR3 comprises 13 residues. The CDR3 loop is CASSWTGDYEQYF. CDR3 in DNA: TGCGCCAGCAGCTGGACAGGGGATTACGAGCAGTACTTC.

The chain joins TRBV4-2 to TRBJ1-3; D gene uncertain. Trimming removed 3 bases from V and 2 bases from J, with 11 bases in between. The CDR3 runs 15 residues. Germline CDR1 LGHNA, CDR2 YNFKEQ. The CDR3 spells CASSHPRRTGNTIYF. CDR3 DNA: TGTGCCAGCAGCCATCCCAGGAGGACTGGAAACACCATATATTTT.

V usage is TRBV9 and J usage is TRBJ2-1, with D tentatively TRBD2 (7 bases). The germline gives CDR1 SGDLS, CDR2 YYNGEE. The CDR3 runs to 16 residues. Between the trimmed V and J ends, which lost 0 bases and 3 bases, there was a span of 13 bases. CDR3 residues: CASSVGPGGLYNEQFF. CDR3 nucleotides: TGTGCCAGCAGCGTAGGGCCCGGGGGGCTCTACAATGAGCAGTTCTTC.

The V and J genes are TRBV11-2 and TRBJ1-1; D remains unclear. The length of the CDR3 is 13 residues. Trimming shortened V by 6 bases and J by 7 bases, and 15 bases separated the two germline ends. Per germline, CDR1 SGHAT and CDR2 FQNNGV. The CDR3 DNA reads TGTGCCAGCAGAGATCCAATTCGCGGTGAAGCTTTCTTT. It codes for CASRDPIRGEAFF.

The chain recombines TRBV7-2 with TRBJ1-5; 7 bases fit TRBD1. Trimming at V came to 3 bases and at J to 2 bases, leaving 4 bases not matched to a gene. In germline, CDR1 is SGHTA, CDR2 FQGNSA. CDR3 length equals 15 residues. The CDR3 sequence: CASSFLGQRNQPQHF. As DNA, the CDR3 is TGTGCCAGCAGCTTTTTGGGACAGCGCAATCAGCCCCAGCATTTT.

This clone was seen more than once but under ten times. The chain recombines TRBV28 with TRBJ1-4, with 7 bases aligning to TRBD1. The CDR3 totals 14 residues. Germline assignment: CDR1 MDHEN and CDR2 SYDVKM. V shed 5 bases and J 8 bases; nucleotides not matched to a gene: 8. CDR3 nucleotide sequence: TGTGCCAGCAGTGCGTCCGGACAGGTGGAAAAACTGTTTTTT. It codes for CASSASGQVEKLFF. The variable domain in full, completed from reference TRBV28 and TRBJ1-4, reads DVKVTQSSRYLVKRTGEKVFLECVQDMDHENMFWYRQDPGLGLRLIYFSYDVKMKEKGDIPEGYSVSREKKERFSLILESASTNQTSMYLCASSASGQVEKLFFGSGTQLSVL.

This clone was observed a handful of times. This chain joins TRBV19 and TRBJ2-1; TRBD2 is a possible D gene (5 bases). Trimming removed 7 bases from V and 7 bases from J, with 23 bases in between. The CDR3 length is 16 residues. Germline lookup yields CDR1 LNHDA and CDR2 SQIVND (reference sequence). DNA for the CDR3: TGTGCCAGTACTTCATCGAGACTACCATATGGGAATGAGCAGTTCTTC. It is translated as CASTSSRLPYGNEQFF.

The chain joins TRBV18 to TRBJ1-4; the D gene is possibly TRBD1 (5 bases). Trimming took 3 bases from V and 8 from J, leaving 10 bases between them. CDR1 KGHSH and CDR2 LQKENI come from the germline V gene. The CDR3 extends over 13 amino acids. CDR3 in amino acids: CASSPGQAEKLFF. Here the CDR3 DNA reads TGTGCCAGCTCACCGGGGCAAGCCGAAAAACTGTTTTTT.

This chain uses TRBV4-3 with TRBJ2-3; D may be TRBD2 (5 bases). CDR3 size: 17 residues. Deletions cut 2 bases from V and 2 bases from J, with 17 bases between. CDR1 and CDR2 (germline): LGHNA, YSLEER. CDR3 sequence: CASSQWESGTYTDTQYF. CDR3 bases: TGCGCCAGCAGCCAATGGGAGTCGGGTACCTACACAGATACGCAGTATTTT.

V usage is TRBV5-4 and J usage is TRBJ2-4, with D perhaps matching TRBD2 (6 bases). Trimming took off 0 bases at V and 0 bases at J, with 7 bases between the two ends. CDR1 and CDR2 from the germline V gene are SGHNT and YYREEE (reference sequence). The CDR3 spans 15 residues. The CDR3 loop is CASSLGGVAKNIQYF. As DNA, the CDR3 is TGTGCCAGCAGCTTGGGCGGGGTAGCCAAAAACATTCAGTACTTC. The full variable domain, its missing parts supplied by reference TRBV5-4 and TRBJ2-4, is ETGVTQSPTHLIKTRGQQVTLRCSSQSGHNTVSWYQQALGQGPQFIFQYYREEENGRGNFPPRFSGLQFPNYSSELNVNALELDDSALYLCASSLGGVAKNIQYFGAGTRLSVL.

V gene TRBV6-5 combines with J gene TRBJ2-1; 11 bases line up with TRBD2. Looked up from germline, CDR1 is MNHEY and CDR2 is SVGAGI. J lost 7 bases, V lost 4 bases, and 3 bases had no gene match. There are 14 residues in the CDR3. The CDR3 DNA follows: TGTGCCAGCAGTTTTAGCGGGGGGGCTAATGAGCAGTTCTTC. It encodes CASSFSGGANEQFF.

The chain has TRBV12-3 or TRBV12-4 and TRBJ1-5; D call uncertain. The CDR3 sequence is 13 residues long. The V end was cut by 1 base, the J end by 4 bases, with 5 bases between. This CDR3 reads CASSLGSNQPQHF. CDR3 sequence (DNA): TGTGCCAGCAGTTTAGGGAGTAATCAGCCCCAGCATTTT.

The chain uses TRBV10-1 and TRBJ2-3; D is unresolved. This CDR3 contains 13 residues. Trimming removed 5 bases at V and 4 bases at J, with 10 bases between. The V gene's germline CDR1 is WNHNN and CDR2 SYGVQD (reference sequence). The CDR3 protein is CASSSPLADTQYF. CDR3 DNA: TGCGCCAGCAGTTCCCCCCTTGCAGATACGCAGTATTTT.